The T cell receptor (beta chain) described here comes from a study of CD8 T cells in ankylosing spondylitis. Worth noting for this clonotype: Its matching antigen is unknown.

Study conclusions and caveats: Within matched ankylosing spondylitis synovial fluid, disease-linked clones were reportedly significantly enriched. About eight highly homologous variants made up a TCR beta motif that seemed to typify ankylosing spondylitis blood. Earlier reports found some motif variants in synovial fluid and blood in reactive arthritis.

The CDR3 is 14 residues long. Germline trimming cut 4 bases from V and 6 bases from J; bases unmatched to any gene: 8. Germline CDR1 is SGHRS and CDR2 is YFSETQ. Quantitative molecular-barcoded 5'-RACE generated the TCR beta libraries. Via MiXCR, TCRdb re-called the 5' RACE reads, giving one row per CDR3 protein. Of roughly 700,000 distinct CDR3 sequences in the sample, roughly 19% were seen once. The rearrangement links TRBV5-1 to TRBJ2-7; 9 bases fit TRBD1. Sequences were obtained from blood, either unsorted or a sorted T cell fraction (not recorded which). This receptor was taken from a male donor with ankylosing spondylitis. The CDR3 nucleotides read TGCGCCAGCAGCCCCGGGACAGGGCGGGTCGAGCAGTACTTC. Translating it yields CASSPGTGRVEQYF.